This is a list of T cell receptor beta chains from one sample in a study of technical replicates of blood from a handful of donors. This table comes from immunoSEQ multiplex PCR, and its TCRdb copy is limited to in-frame clones, with some not included. The sample yields just under 100,000 clones, about 96% seen once. The specimen sequenced was T cells isolated from PBMCs. The receptor set was obtained from a human donor in good health. CDR3s include the opening cysteine and the closing phenylalanine or tryptophan. The D gene is left open where the match is weak. Size is omitted from some rows. Given values are once, few, many or a class for expanded clones.

v_call,clone_size,d_call,j_call,cdr3_nt,cdr3_aa
TRBV4-1,.,.,TRBJ2-5,TGCGCCAGCAGCCAAGCAGTGTACCAAGAGACCCAGTACTTC,CASSQAVYQETQYF
TRBV6-6,.,TRBD1,TRBJ2-3,TGTGCCAGCAGCCCGGGACAGGAGGTGGATACGCAGTATTTT,CASSPGQEVDTQYF
TRBV7-9,.,.,TRBJ2-1,TGTGCCGCGTACCGAGGACTACTAAACAATGAGCAGTTCTTC,CAAYRGLLNNEQFF
TRBV6-1,.,.,TRBJ1-4,TGTGCCAGCAGTGAAGGGCAGGGGCTGGAAAAACTGTTTTTT,CASSEGQGLEKLFF
TRBV7-9,.,.,TRBJ2-1,TGTGCCAGCAGAATCGAAGGGGGTAATGAGCAGTTCTTC,CASRIEGGNEQFF
TRBV5-4,.,TRBD2,TRBJ2-1,TGTGCCAGCAGCGGACTAGCGGGAGCTGGGGACGAGCAGTTCTTC,CASSGLAGAGDEQFF
TRBV11-2,.,TRBD1,TRBJ1-2,TGTGCCAGCACCCCCGACTCCGGGACAGGGGGCGGCGGCTACACCTTC,CASTPDSGTGGGGYTF
TRBV7-9,once,.,TRBJ1-2,TGTGCCAGCAGCTCCTTCAACTATGGCTACACCTTC,CASSSFNYGYTF
TRBV4-1,.,TRBD1,TRBJ2-3,TGCGCCAGCAGCCAAGTACAGGGGGTAAGCACAGATACGCAGTATTTT,CASSQVQGVSTDTQYF
TRBV18,.,.,TRBJ2-1,TGTGCCAGCTCACCACCCTACTCCGACAATGAGCAGTTCTTC,CASSPPYSDNEQFF
TRBV2,.,.,TRBJ1-2,TGTGCCAGCAGGTGGGACACTTCTAACTATGGCTACACCTTC,CASRWDTSNYGYTF
TRBV27,.,TRBD1,TRBJ1-5,TGTGCCAGCACCCCGGGTGGGGGACAGGGGGGTCAGCCCCAGCATTTT,CASTPGGGQGGQPQHF
TRBV28,.,.,TRBJ2-7,TGTGCCAGCAGTTTAACGGGGTACCACGAGCAGTACTTC,CASSLTGYHEQYF
TRBV7-9,once,TRBD2,TRBJ2-3,TGTGCCAGCAGCTTAGGTTCTAGCGGGGCACACACAGATACGCAGTATTTT,CASSLGSSGAHTDTQYF
TRBV30,.,.,TRBJ2-6,TGTGCCTGGACCGCTTCCGGACAGTCTGGGGCCAACGTCCTGACTTTC,CAWTASGQSGANVLTF
TRBV4-1,.,.,TRBJ2-3,TGCGCCAGCAGGCCTCTGACAGGGACTAGCACAGATACGCAGTATTTT,CASRPLTGTSTDTQYF
TRBV6-6,.,.,TRBJ2-1,TGTGCCAGCAGTTATCCCAGCTCCCTAGGCTATGAGCAGTTCTTC,CASSYPSSLGYEQFF
TRBV7-9,.,.,TRBJ2-3,TGTGCCAGCAGCACTATATGGACAACAGATACGCAGTATTTT,CASSTIWTTDTQYF
TRBV7-3,.,TRBD2,TRBJ2-3,TGTGCCAGCAGCCAACTAGCGGGGGGAAATACGCAGTATTTT,CASSQLAGGNTQYF
TRBV19,.,.,TRBJ2-2,TGTGCCAGTAGTATTGAGGGTAGCTGGGAGCTGTTTTTT,CASSIEGSWELFF
TRBV7-9,.,.,TRBJ2-1,TGTGCCAGCAGCTTAGCGCATACAGATTCCTACAATGAGCAGTTCTTC,CASSLAHTDSYNEQFF
TRBV4-1,.,.,TRBJ1-5,TGCGCCAGCAGCCAAGCGGCAGGTCAGCTCGATCAGCCCCAGCATTTT,CASSQAAGQLDQPQHF
TRBV12-2,.,.,TRBJ1-2,TGTGCAAGTCGCCCGCAAGCGGGACAGGTAGGTGGCTACACCTTC,CASRPQAGQVGGYTF
TRBV2,.,TRBD2,TRBJ2-1,TGTGCCAGCAGCGGTACTAGCGCCGTTGACAATGAGCAGTTCTTC,CASSGTSAVDNEQFF
TRBV27,once,.,TRBJ2-5,TGTGCCAGCAGTCCAACACCCGGGAACTCACAAGAGACCCAGTACTTC,CASSPTPGNSQETQYF
TRBV10-1,.,TRBD2,TRBJ2-7,TGCGCCAGCAGTGAGAGGGTAGGGGGACTAGCGGGAGAGTCCTCCTACGAGCAGTACTTC,CASSERVGGLAGESSYEQYF
TRBV6-1,.,.,TRBJ1-4,TGTGCCAGCAGTGAACAGGGCCCTTCCGAAAAACTGTTTTTT,CASSEQGPSEKLFF
TRBV11-3,.,.,TRBJ1-1,TGTGCCAGCAGCCCTCGAACTAGGGGGACTGAAGCTTTCTTT,CASSPRTRGTEAFF
TRBV27,once,TRBD1,TRBJ2-3,TGTGCCAGCAGTTGGACAGGGGGCGCCGATACGCAGTATTTT,CASSWTGGADTQYF
TRBV5-1,.,TRBD2,TRBJ2-3,TGCGCCAGCAGCCATGGGACTAGCGTCACAGATACGCAGTATTTT,CASSHGTSVTDTQYF
TRBV5-4,.,.,TRBJ2-1,TGTGCCAGCAGCTTGGGAACAGGGTGGTCCTACAATGAGCAGTTCTTC,CASSLGTGWSYNEQFF
TRBV4-1,once,.,TRBJ2-6,TGCGCCAGCAGCCAGGACAGCTACTCTGGGGCCAACGTCCTGACTTTC,CASSQDSYSGANVLTF